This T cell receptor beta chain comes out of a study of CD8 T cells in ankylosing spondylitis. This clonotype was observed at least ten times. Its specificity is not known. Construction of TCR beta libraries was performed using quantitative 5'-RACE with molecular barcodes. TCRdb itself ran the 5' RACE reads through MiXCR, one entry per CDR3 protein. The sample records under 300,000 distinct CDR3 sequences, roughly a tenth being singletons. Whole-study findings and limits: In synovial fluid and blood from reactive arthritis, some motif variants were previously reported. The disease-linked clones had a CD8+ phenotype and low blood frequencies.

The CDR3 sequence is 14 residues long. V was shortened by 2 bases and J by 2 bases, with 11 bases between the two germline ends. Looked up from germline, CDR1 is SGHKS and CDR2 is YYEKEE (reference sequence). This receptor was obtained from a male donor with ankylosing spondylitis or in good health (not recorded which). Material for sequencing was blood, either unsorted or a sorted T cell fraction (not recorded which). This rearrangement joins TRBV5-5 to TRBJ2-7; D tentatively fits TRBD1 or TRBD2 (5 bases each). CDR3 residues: CASSLLDRPYEQYF. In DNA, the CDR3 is TGTGCCAGCAGCTTACTAGACAGACCCTACGAGCAGTACTTC.